This T cell receptor (beta chain) is from a study of blood T cell repertoires in COVID-19. Turning to the study itself: Samples of COVID-19 (acute and convalescent) were obtained from the United States, Italy and Spain. PBMCs, B-cell-depleted T cells, or T cells provided the cDNA or gDNA that made up the material.

Enrolled through a virtual design, the participants were between about 18 and 100 years of age and came from about two dozen US areas. This CDR3 comprises 14 residues. The V and J ends lost 8 bases and 2 bases respectively, with 13 bases between them. CDR1 MNHEY and CDR2 SMNVEV come from the germline V gene (reference sequence). In the original processing: Amplification of reference gene primers provided the estimated nucleated cell counts. Produced via immunoSEQ multiplex PCR; TCRdb's table is partial and in-frame only. V and J calls and clone size are as listed in that table; D and trimming were resolved from the DNA. The sample consists of about 200,000 clones, roughly 85% of them appearing once.

The rearrangement joins TRBV27 to TRBJ1-3; a possible D gene is TRBD1 (6 bases). The source material was PBMCs or T cells enriched from blood (not recorded which). The receptor's source is a woman aged 40 to 50 with acute COVID-19. CDR3: CASGNRETGNTIYF. CDR3 DNA sequence: TGTGCCAGCGGGAACAGGGAGACTGGAAACACCATATATTTT.